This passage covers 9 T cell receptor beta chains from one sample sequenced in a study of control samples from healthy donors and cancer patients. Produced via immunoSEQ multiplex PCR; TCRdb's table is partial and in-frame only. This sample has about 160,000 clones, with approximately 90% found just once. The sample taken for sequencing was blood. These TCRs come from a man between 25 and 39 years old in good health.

The CDR3 DNA is TGTGCCAGCAGCTTAACGGGGCAGGGGGAGGAAGCTTTCTTT. Its protein product is CASSLTGQGEEAFF. The J gene is TRBJ1-1, the V gene TRBV7-3, with TRBD1 identical over 7 bases. The J segment lost 8 bases and the V segment lost 0 bases, leaving 6 bases of the junction unmatched. Per the germline V gene, CDR1 is SGHTA and CDR2 is FQGTGA. The CDR3 length is 14 residues.

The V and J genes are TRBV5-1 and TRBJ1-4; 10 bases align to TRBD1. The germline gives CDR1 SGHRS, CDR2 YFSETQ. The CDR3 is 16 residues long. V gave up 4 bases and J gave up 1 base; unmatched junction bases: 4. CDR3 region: CASSPGTGETNEKLFF. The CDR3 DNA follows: TGCGCCAGCAGCCCGGGGACAGGGGAAACTAATGAAAAACTGTTTTTT.

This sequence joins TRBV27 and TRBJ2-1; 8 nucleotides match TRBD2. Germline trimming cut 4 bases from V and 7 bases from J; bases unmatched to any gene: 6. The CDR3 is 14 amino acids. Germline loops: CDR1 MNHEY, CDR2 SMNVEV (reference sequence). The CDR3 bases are TGTGCCAGCAGTTCCGGGACTAGTGTTAATGAGCAGTTCTTC. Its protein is CASSSGTSVNEQFF.

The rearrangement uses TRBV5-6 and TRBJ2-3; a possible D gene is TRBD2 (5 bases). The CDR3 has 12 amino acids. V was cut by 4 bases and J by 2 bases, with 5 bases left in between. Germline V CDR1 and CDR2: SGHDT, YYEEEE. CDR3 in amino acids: CASSDYTDTQYF. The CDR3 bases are TGTGCCAGCAGCGACTACACAGATACGCAGTATTTT. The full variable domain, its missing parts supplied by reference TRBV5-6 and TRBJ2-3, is DAGVTQSPTHLIKTRGQQVTLRCSPKSGHDTVSWYQQALGQGPQFIFQYYEEEERQRGNFPDRFSGHQFPNYSSELNVNALLLGDSALYLCASSDYTDTQYFGPGTRLTVL.

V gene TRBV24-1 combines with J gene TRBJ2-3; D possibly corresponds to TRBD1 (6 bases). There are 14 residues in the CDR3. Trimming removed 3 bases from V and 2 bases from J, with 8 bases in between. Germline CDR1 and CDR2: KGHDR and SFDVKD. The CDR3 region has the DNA TGTGCCACCAGTGATACAGGGCCCACAGATACGCAGTATTTT. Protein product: CATSDTGPTDTQYF.

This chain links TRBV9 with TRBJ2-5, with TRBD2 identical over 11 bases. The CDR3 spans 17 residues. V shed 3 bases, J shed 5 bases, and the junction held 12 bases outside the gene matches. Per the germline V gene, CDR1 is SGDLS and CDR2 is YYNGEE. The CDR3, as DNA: TGTGCCAGCAGCGCAGTTAGCGGGAGGGCATCGGAGGAGACCCAGTACTTC. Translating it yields CASSAVSGRASEETQYF.

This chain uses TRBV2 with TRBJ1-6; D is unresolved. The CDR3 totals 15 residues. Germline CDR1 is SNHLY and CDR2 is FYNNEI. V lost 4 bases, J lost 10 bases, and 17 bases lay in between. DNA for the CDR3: TGTGCCAGCAGTGGGCGGGCAGGTTCGGGATCACCCCTCCACTTT. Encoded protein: CASSGRAGSGSPLHF.

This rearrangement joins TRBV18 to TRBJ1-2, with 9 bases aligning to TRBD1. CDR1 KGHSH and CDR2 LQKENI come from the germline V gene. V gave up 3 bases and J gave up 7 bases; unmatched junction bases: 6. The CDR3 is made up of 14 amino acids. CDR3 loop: CASSPGQGPGGYTF. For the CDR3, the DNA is TGTGCCAGCTCACCGGGACAGGGCCCGGGTGGCTACACCTTC. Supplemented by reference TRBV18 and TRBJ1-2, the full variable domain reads NAGVMQNPRHLVRRRGQEARLRCSPMKGHSHVYWYRQLPEEGLKFMVYLQKENIIDESGMPKERFSAEFPKEGPSILRIQQVVRGDSAAYFCASSPGQGPGGYTFGSGTRLTVV.

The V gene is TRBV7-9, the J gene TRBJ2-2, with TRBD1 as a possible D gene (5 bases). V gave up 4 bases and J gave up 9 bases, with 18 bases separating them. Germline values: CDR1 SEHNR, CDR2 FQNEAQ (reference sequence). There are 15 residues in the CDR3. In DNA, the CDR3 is TGTGCCAGCAGCTATGGGGTGACAGTCCCGCGGGAGCTGTTTTTT. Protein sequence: CASSYGVTVPRELFF.